These 19 T cell receptor beta chains were all obtained from the same sample, sequenced in a study of blood T cell repertoires in COVID-19. Generated by immunoSEQ multiplex PCR, the TCRdb table keeps only in-frame clones and is missing some. The table lists around 300,000 clones, 90% of them singletons. The sample was PBMCs or T cells enriched from blood (not recorded which). The origin of the receptors is a woman aged 25 to 45 who had recovered from COVID-19.

J is TRBJ2-2 and V is TRBV19; possible D gene TRBD1, 6 bases. The germline V gene encodes CDR1 LNHDA and CDR2 SQIVND (reference sequence). This CDR3 is built from 15 residues. V was pared by 6 bases and J by 1 base, with 12 bases between. Here the CDR3 reads CASSNRDGNTGELFF. The DNA for the CDR3 is TGTGCCAGTAGCAACAGGGATGGGAACACCGGGGAGCTGTTTTTT.

The chain uses TRBV30 and TRBJ2-7; the match to TRBD1 covers 9 bases. From germline, CDR1 is GTSNPN and CDR2 SVGIG (reference sequence). After removal of 4 bases from V and 1 base from J, the junction contained 5 bases not matched to a gene. The CDR3 sequence is 14 residues long. The CDR3 reads CAWIQGASSYEQYF. The CDR3 nucleotides read TGTGCCTGGATACAGGGGGCTTCGTCCTACGAGCAGTACTTC.

The genes are TRBV7-8 and TRBJ2-1; D is undetermined. The V end was cut by 8 bases, the J end by 10 bases, with 12 bases between. Germline-derived CDR1 and CDR2 are SGHVS and FQNEAQ. This CDR3 spans 11 amino acids. CDR3 sequence reads: CASLSSREQFF. In DNA, the CDR3 is TGTGCCAGCTTGTCCTCGCGGGAGCAGTTCTTC.

V gene TRBV28 combines with J gene TRBJ2-3; 13 bases agree with TRBD2. This CDR3 has 16 residues. CDR1 and CDR2 (germline): MDHEN, SYDVKM. The ends lost 8 bases at V and 5 bases at J; junction bases unmatched: 10. The CDR3: CASRAGGLAGRDTQYF. The CDR3, as DNA: TGTGCCAGCCGAGCTGGGGGACTAGCGGGAAGAGATACGCAGTATTTT.

V and J are TRBV14 and TRBJ2-7; TRBD2 aligns across 12 bases. J was trimmed by 5 bases and V by 0 bases; bases with no gene match: 8. The CDR3 has 17 amino acids. Germline values: CDR1 SGHDN, CDR2 FVKESK. The CDR3 nucleotides read TGTGCCAGCAGCCAAGATCGGACTAGCGGGACTCCCGACGAGCAGTACTTC. It is translated as CASSQDRTSGTPDEQYF.

The chain couples TRBV5-4 to TRBJ1-3, with 11 bases identical to TRBD1. The CDR3 sequence is 16 residues long. CDR1 is SGHNT, CDR2 YYREEE, per germline (reference sequence). Losses at the gene ends were 4 bases for V and 3 bases for J; bases not matched to a gene: 6. The CDR3: CASSLGQGASGNTIYF. CDR3 nucleotides: TGTGCCAGCAGCCTCGGACAGGGGGCGAGTGGAAACACCATATATTTT.

The chain has TRBV10-3 and TRBJ2-7; no reliable D call. V was clipped by 5 bases and J by 2 bases, with 13 bases between them. The germline V gene has CDR1 ENHRY and CDR2 SYGVKD. The CDR3 extends over 14 amino acids. The CDR3 region has the DNA TGTGCCATCAGTATTCCCGGTAGTACCTACGAGCAGTACTTC. It codes for CAISIPGSTYEQYF.

V is TRBV2 and J is TRBJ1-5; tentative D call: TRBD1 (5 bases). The CDR3 is made up of 12 amino acids. V shed 7 bases and J shed 7 bases, with 11 bases lying between them. Germline V lookup: CDR1 SNHLY, CDR2 FYNNEI. The CDR3 sequence: CASMAGGQPQHF. For the CDR3, the DNA is TGTGCCAGCATGGCGGGGGGACAGCCCCAGCATTTT.

This chain connects TRBV9 to TRBJ2-3; the match to TRBD2 covers 9 bases. The CDR3 spans 19 residues. The V segment lost 0 bases and the J segment 5 bases; nucleotides outside the gene matches: 16. CDR1 is SGDLS and CDR2 is YYNGEE in the germline V gene. The CDR3, as DNA: TGTGCCAGCAGCGTAGGGCCCTCGTCTCTGCGGGAGGGGTTAGATACGCAGTATTTT. Amino acids: CASSVGPSSLREGLDTQYF.

The J gene is TRBJ1-6, the V gene TRBV4-3; TRBD1 might be the D (5 bases). This CDR3 region has 17 residues. Between the trimmed V and J ends, which lost 3 bases and 1 base, there was a span of 13 bases. Per the germline V gene, CDR1 is LGHNA and CDR2 is YSLEER. The CDR3 nucleotides are TGCGCCAGCAGCCAGGACACCCAAACTTCCTATAATTCACCCCTCCACTTT. This encodes CASSQDTQTSYNSPLHF.

V and J are TRBV29-1 and TRBJ1-1, with D maybe TRBD1 (6 bases). CDR3 length: 14 residues. The germline V and J ends were trimmed by 4 bases and 1 base, with 13 bases remaining between them. Per the germline V gene, CDR1 is SQVTM and CDR2 is ANQGSEA. The CDR3 bases are TGCAGCGTTGGGTATGGACAGACGAACACTGAAGCTTTCTTT. Protein sequence: CSVGYGQTNTEAFF.

The CDR3 loop is CASSGTGGAKNIQYF. In DNA, the CDR3 is TGTGCCAGCAGTGGAACAGGGGGAGCCAAAAACATTCAGTACTTC. This chain links TRBV2 with TRBJ2-4; 8 bases fit TRBD1. Germline V gene data show CDR1 as SNHLY and CDR2 as FYNNEI. CDR3 length equals 15 residues. V was pared by 4 bases and J by 0 bases, with 2 bases of the junction left unmatched. Supplemented by reference TRBV2 and TRBJ2-4, the full variable domain reads EPEVTQTPSHQVTQMGQEVILRCVPISNHLYFYWYRQILGQKVEFLVSFYNNEISEKSEIFDDQFSVERPDGSNFTLKIRSTKLEDSAMYFCASSGTGGAKNIQYFGAGTRLSVL.

V usage is TRBV7-3 and J usage is TRBJ2-3, with TRBD1 matching over 11 bases. Germline-derived CDR1 and CDR2 are SGHTA and FQGTGA. Trimming cost V 10 bases and J 3 bases; bases outside gene matches: 3. This CDR3 comprises 13 residues. The CDR3 reads CATGTGGTDTQYF. The DNA for the CDR3 is TGTGCCACCGGGACAGGGGGGACAGATACGCAGTATTTT.

This clone appeared a single time. The chain recombines TRBV10-3 with TRBJ1-2; the match to TRBD1 covers 12 bases. V was clipped by 6 bases and J by 7 bases; unmatched bases: 6. This CDR3 spans 14 amino acids. Germline-derived CDR1 and CDR2 are ENHRY and SYGVKD. For the CDR3, the DNA is TGTGCCATCAGGGGGACAGGGGGCCCAAGTGGCTACACCTTC. Encoded protein: CAIRGTGGPSGYTF.

The V call is TRBV9, the J call TRBJ2-7, with D possibly being TRBD2 (7 bases). V was cut by 0 bases and J by 0 bases, with 10 bases left in between. This CDR3 is built from 15 residues. Germline lookup yields CDR1 SGDLS and CDR2 YYNGEE. In DNA form, the CDR3 reads TGTGCCAGCAGCGTAGCAGCGGGACACTCCTACGAGCAGTACTTC. Translated, it gives CASSVAAGHSYEQYF.

The V call is TRBV2, the J call TRBJ2-3; D is possibly TRBD1 (6 bases). Deletions cut 6 bases from V and 1 base from J, with 11 bases between. The CDR3 consists of 14 residues. CDR1 and CDR2 from the germline V gene are SNHLY and FYNNEI. CDR3 sequence: CASRQGSRTDTQYF. CDR3 bases: TGTGCCAGCAGACAGGGATCCCGCACAGATACGCAGTATTTT.

Concerning this clone itself: One junction end disagrees with the germline gene, perhaps due to a read error. This chain links TRBV2 with TRBJ1-2; possibly TRBD1 for D (5 bases). Germline CDR1 and CDR2: SNHLY and FYNNEI. CDR3 length: 11 residues. The CDR3 loop reads CASSEPSGHSF. The DNA for the CDR3 is TGTGCCAGCAGTGAACCGTCAGGACACTCCTTC.

V and J are TRBV7-9 and TRBJ2-1; TRBD2 agrees at 8 bases. V was clipped by 5 bases and J by 10 bases; unmatched bases: 13. CDR3 length: 15 amino acids. CDR1 is SEHNR and CDR2 is FQNEAQ in the germline V gene (reference sequence). CDR3 in amino acids: CASSQKLGLADEQFF. CDR3 DNA sequence: TGTGCCAGCAGCCAAAAACTCGGACTAGCTGACGAGCAGTTCTTC.

This rearrangement joins TRBV29-1 to TRBJ1-4; 7 bases are a match to TRBD1. This CDR3 is built from 14 residues. Germline trimming cut 5 bases from V and 3 bases from J; bases unmatched to any gene: 6. The V gene's germline CDR1 is SQVTM and CDR2 ANQGSEA. In DNA form, the CDR3 reads TGCAGCGTTTCTCCCGGGACAGCTAATGAAAAACTGTTTTTT. Protein product: CSVSPGTANEKLFF.